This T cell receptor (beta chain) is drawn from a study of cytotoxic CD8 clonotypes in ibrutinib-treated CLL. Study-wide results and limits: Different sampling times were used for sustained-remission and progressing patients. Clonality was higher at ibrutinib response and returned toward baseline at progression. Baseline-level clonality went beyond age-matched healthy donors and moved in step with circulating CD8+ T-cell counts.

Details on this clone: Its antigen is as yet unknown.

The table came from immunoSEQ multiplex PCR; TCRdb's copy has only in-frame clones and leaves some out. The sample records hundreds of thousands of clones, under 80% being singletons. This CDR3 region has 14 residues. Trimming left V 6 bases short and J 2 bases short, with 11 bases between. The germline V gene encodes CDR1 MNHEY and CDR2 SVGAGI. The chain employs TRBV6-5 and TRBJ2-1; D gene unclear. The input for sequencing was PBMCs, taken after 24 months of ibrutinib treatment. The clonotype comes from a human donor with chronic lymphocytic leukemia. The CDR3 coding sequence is TGTGCCAGCAGCCACTTGGACCCCTACAATGAGCAGTTCTTC. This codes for CASSHLDPYNEQFF.